The rows below give T cell receptor beta chains drawn from one sample of a study of blood T cell repertoires in COVID-19. Assay: immunoSEQ multiplex PCR; the TCRdb copy retains only in-frame clones and omits some. Found here are about 150,000 clones, approximately 80% of them singletons; the top ten hold over 10%. Material for sequencing was peripheral blood. The receptors here all came from a woman in her sixties or seventies with COVID-19, enrolled during active disease. CDR3s include the opening cysteine and the closing phenylalanine or tryptophan. The D gene is left open where the match is weak. Not every row has a clone size; where given, it reads once, few, many or a size class.

J gene | V gene | D gene | clone size | CDR3 length | CDR3 protein | CDR3 DNA
TRBJ1-2 | TRBV25-1 | . | . | 15 | CASSDGGAFSYGYTF | TGTGCCAGCAGTGACGGGGGTGCGTTTAGCTATGGCTACACCTTC
TRBJ1-6 | TRBV19 | . | . | 15 | CASSGGQNYNSPLHF | TGTGCCAGTAGTGGGGGCCAGAACTATAATTCACCCCTCCACTTT
TRBJ2-3 | TRBV27 | TRBD2 | once | 14 | CASSPGGGLDTQYF | TGTGCCAGCAGTCCGGGAGGAGGGTTGGATACGCAGTATTTT
TRBJ1-2 | TRBV10-3 | TRBD1 | . | 15 | CAISESTGGNYGYTF | TGTGCCATCAGTGAGTCGACAGGGGGGAACTATGGCTACACCTTC
TRBJ1-2 | TRBV6-5 | TRBD1 | . | 15 | CASRSDRGSNYGYTF | TGTGCCAGCAGATCCGACAGGGGCAGCAACTATGGCTACACCTTC
TRBJ1-2 | TRBV6-5 | TRBD1 | . | 14 | CASSSTGGIDGYTF | TGTGCCAGCAGCTCGACAGGGGGAATCGATGGCTACACCTTC
TRBJ2-3 | TRBV30 | . | . | 14 | CAWSVMRSTDTQYF | TGTGCCTGGAGTGTAATGCGGAGCACAGATACGCAGTATTTT
TRBJ1-2 | TRBV3-1/TRBV3-2 | TRBD1 | . | 16 | CASSPRDRGRVYGYTF | TGTGCCAGCAGCCCTCGGGACAGGGGGCGGGTCTATGGCTACACCTTC
TRBJ1-3 | TRBV5-1 | TRBD1 | . | 16 | CASSSRQGGSGNTIYF | TGCGCCAGCAGCTCGAGACAGGGTGGGTCTGGAAACACCATATATTTT
TRBJ2-2 | TRBV30 | . | . | 14 | CAWRLRGRTGELFF | TGTGCCTGGAGGCTCAGGGGAAGGACCGGGGAGCTGTTTTTT
TRBJ1-2 | TRBV5-1 | TRBD1 | . | 13 | CANPGQKNYGYTF | TGCGCCAACCCGGGACAGAAAAACTATGGCTACACCTTC
TRBJ1-6 | TRBV13 | . | . | 14 | CASSSWTTNSPLHF | TGTGCCAGCAGCTCGTGGACTACCAATTCACCCCTCCACTTT
TRBJ1-4 | TRBV2 | TRBD1 | once | 14 | CASREDRGREKLFF | TGTGCCAGCAGAGAGGACAGGGGAAGGGAAAAACTGTTTTTT
TRBJ1-4 | TRBV5-1 | . | . | 14 | CASSPSATNEKLFF | TGCGCCAGCAGCCCTTCGGCAACTAATGAAAAACTGTTTTTT
TRBJ2-5 | TRBV5-4 | TRBD2 | few | 15 | CASSFQAGAGETQYF | TGTGCCAGCAGCTTCCAAGCGGGAGCTGGAGAGACCCAGTACTTC
TRBJ1-6 | TRBV19 | TRBD1 | . | 13 | CASRDRGGSPLHF | TGTGCCAGTCGAGACAGGGGAGGTTCACCCCTCCACTTT
TRBJ2-7 | TRBV7-9 | TRBD2 | few | 15 | CASSHSGRASYEQYF | TGTGCCAGCAGCCATAGCGGGAGGGCCTCCTACGAGCAGTACTTC
TRBJ1-2 | TRBV4-2 | . | . | 14 | CASSHLKEGRGYTF | TGTGCCAGCAGCCACCTCAAGGAGGGTCGTGGCTACACCTTC
TRBJ2-1 | TRBV27 | . | . | 15 | CASSFDRGGYNEQFF | TGTGCCAGCAGTTTCGACAGGGGAGGGTACAATGAGCAGTTCTTC
TRBJ1-1 | TRBV7-9 | TRBD1 | once | 16 | CASSLYPTGVNTEAFF | TGTGCCAGCAGCTTATACCCGACAGGGGTGAACACTGAAGCTTTCTTT
TRBJ2-7 | TRBV14 | TRBD1 | . | 17 | CASSQDIHGTGATEQYF | TGTGCCAGCAGCCAAGATATACACGGGACAGGGGCTACGGAGCAGTACTTC
TRBJ1-5 | TRBV29-1 | TRBD1 | . | 12 | CSAGTGEQPQHF | TGCAGCGCAGGGACAGGGGAACAGCCCCAGCATTTT
TRBJ2-3 | TRBV6-1 | TRBD2 | . | 14 | CASSESGRADTQYF | TGTGCCAGCAGTGAATCGGGGAGGGCAGATACGCAGTATTTT
TRBJ1-2 | TRBV19 | TRBD1 | . | 12 | CASSGTGDGYTF | TGTGCCAGTAGTGGGACAGGGGATGGCTACACCTTC
TRBJ2-3 | TRBV11-3 | TRBD1 | . | 14 | CASSSDRRTDTQYF | TGTGCCAGCAGCTCGGACAGGCGCACAGATACGCAGTATTTT
TRBJ2-7 | TRBV7-9 | TRBD1 | once | 14 | CASSPRDRGYEQYF | TGTGCCAGCAGCCCCCGGGACAGGGGCTACGAGCAGTACTTC
TRBJ2-3 | TRBV3-1/TRBV3-2 | . | . | 16 | CASSQGSGGSADTQYF | TGTGCCAGCAGCCAAGGTAGTGGAGGGAGCGCAGATACGCAGTATTTT
TRBJ1-1 | TRBV10-2 | TRBD1 | . | 13 | CASSGQGDDEAFF | TGCGCCAGCAGTGGACAGGGGGACGATGAAGCTTTCTTT
TRBJ2-7 | TRBV7-9 | TRBD1 | . | 15 | CASSLAGRQGPEQYF | TGTGCCAGCAGCTTAGCGGGGAGACAGGGCCCCGAGCAGTACTTC
TRBJ1-1 | TRBV7-3 | . | . | 14 | CASSLGQSNTEAFF | TGTGCCAGCAGCTTAGGGCAATCGAACACTGAAGCTTTCTTT
TRBJ1-2 | TRBV7-9 | . | . | 15 | CASSLGGKDSYGYTF | TGTGCCAGCAGCTTAGGGGGAAAGGACAGCTATGGCTACACCTTC
TRBJ1-2 | TRBV19 | . | . | 16 | CASSIRLPGANYGYTF | TGTGCCAGTAGTATAAGGCTTCCAGGGGCCAACTATGGCTACACCTTC
TRBJ2-5 | TRBV3-1/TRBV3-2 | . | . | 15 | CASSPMGEGLKTQYF | TGTGCCAGCAGCCCTATGGGAGAGGGCTTGAAGACCCAGTACTTC
TRBJ2-1 | TRBV6-6 | TRBD2 | . | 16 | CASSRTSGSSYNEQFF | TGTGCCAGCAGCCGGACTAGCGGGAGTTCGTACAATGAGCAGTTCTTC
TRBJ1-2 | TRBV6-5 | . | . | 15 | CASSYGAGVKDGYTF | TGTGCCAGCAGTTACGGGGCGGGGGTGAAAGATGGCTACACCTTC
TRBJ2-6 | TRBV30 | TRBD1 | . | 17 | CAWRKTGKSAGANVLTF | TGTGCCTGGAGGAAGACAGGGAAGAGTGCTGGGGCCAACGTCCTGACTTTC
TRBJ2-1 | TRBV3-1/TRBV3-2 | TRBD2 | . | 16 | CASSQSGLVPYNEQFF | TGTGCCAGCAGCCAAAGCGGACTAGTTCCCTACAATGAGCAGTTCTTC
TRBJ1-4 | TRBV9 | . | . | 15 | CASSGRQDNNEKLFF | TGTGCCAGCAGCGGACGACAGGACAACAATGAAAAACTGTTTTTT
TRBJ1-5 | TRBV4-1 | . | . | 15 | CASSQDLGRQGPQHF | TGCGCCAGCAGCCAAGATTTGGGGCGCCAAGGGCCCCAGCATTTT
TRBJ2-7 | TRBV6-5 | . | . | 12 | CASSPTSYEQYF | TGTGCCAGCAGCCCGACTAGCTACGAGCAGTACTTC
TRBJ1-2 | TRBV7-8 | . | . | 12 | CASSLGGGGYTF | TGTGCCAGCAGCTTAGGAGGGGGAGGCTACACCTTC
TRBJ1-3 | TRBV18 | . | . | 14 | CASTSTGAGNTIYF | TGTGCCAGCACCAGCACAGGAGCTGGAAACACCATATATTTT
TRBJ2-3 | TRBV10-1 | . | once | 15 | CASSESSGSTDTQYF | TGCGCCAGCAGTGAGTCGAGCGGGAGCACAGATACGCAGTATTTT
TRBJ1-6 | TRBV5-1 | . | . | 14 | CASSLTREGSPLHF | TGCGCCAGCAGCTTGACCAGGGAGGGGTCACCCCTCCACTTT
TRBJ1-1 | TRBV5-6 | . | . | 14 | CASRRGLMNTEAFF | TGTGCCAGCAGGCGCGGACTCATGAACACTGAAGCTTTCTTT
TRBJ1-5 | TRBV10-3 | . | . | 14 | CAAGTPRSNQPQHF | TGTGCCGCCGGGACACCCAGAAGCAATCAGCCCCAGCATTTT
TRBJ2-2 | TRBV4-2 | . | . | 14 | CASSPLDVGGELFF | TGTGCCAGCAGCCCCCTAGATGTCGGCGGGGAGCTGTTTTTT
TRBJ1-1 | TRBV29-1 | . | . | 14 | CSAGGRDMNTEAFF | TGCAGCGCTGGGGGCAGGGATATGAACACTGAAGCTTTCTTT
TRBJ1-1 | TRBV19 | TRBD1 | . | 14 | CASSSDRGHTEAFF | TGTGCCAGTAGTTCGGACAGGGGGCATACTGAAGCTTTCTTT
TRBJ1-1 | TRBV5-5 | TRBD1 | few | 16 | CASTNRDRGWNTEAFF | TGTGCCAGCACCAATCGGGACAGGGGTTGGAACACTGAAGCTTTCTTT
TRBJ1-5 | TRBV2 | . | once | 15 | CASSDPSWRDQPQHF | TGTGCCAGCAGTGACCCTTCCTGGAGGGATCAGCCCCAGCATTTT
TRBJ1-1 | TRBV11-3 | TRBD1 | few | 15 | CASTKGAPQNTEAFF | TGTGCCAGCACCAAGGGGGCACCCCAGAACACTGAAGCTTTCTTT
TRBJ2-2 | TRBV2 | . | . | 13 | CASETRDTGELFF | TGTGCCAGCGAGACTAGGGACACCGGGGAGCTGTTTTTT